This T cell receptor beta chain emerged from a study of blood T cell repertoires in COVID-19. Trimming removed 5 bases from V and 5 bases from J, with 10 bases in between. Germline V lookup: CDR1 SGHTA, CDR2 FQGNSA. The CDR3 is 13 residues long. Per the original data handling: Estimates of nucleated cell counts were drawn from the amplification of reference gene primers. Assay used: immunoSEQ multiplex PCR; TCRdb lists only in-frame clones, some missing. From that table come the V and J calls and clone size; the DNA was used to work out D and trimming. The data hold roughly 220,000 clones, with about nine tenths observed a single time. Turning to this clone: Different DNA sequences within this sample yield the same CDR3.

The sample was peripheral blood. The chain is built from TRBV7-2 and TRBJ1-5, with a weak D call TRBD1 (6 bases). The source is a man older than 75 with acute or convalescent COVID-19. This CDR3 is CASSLDRDQPQHF. DNA for the CDR3: TGTGCCAGCAGCCTGGACAGAGATCAGCCCCAGCATTTT.